This TCR beta chain was recorded in a study of blood T cells in healthy people across ages (dated by TCRdb to the mid-2010s). Regarding the complete study: In model experiments, roughly one uniquely barcoded TCR beta cDNA molecule per two T cells was captured by template switching. Using deep sequencing normalized with unique cDNA molecular identifiers, the study measured how TCR beta repertoire diversity changes with age. Two additional independent replicas of 1 million unique cDNA reads from the same blood draw were analyzed for two donors (one aged 18 to 30 and one aged 80 or older). To avoid experimental bias, donors of different ages were distributed randomly across sequencing lanes. Four age groups were formed from the donors: young (average about 15 years), middle-aged (around 40), aged (about 62) and long-lived (around 82). Overall results and qualifications from the work: Estimates of total diversity based on one million sequenced T cells were considered lower bounds and underestimates. The percentage of naive T cells measured by flow cytometry correlated strongly with observed TCR beta diversity. Compared with the aged group, the long-lived group had more naive CD4+ T cells, fewer expanded clones and increased TCR diversity, a pattern suggesting age selection. Because donor CMV infection status was unknown, age-related changes in expanded clonotypes were potentially confounded. Since profiling was done on bulk unsorted PBMCs, naive and antigen-experienced compartments could not be conclusively compared. As age increased, observed TCR beta diversity per million T cells dropped in a roughly linear way, and a significant reduction was already evident by age around 41.

For this clonotype: Its binding antigen is unknown. No quality values exist for individual bases; no much larger clone is one base distant.

The approximately 40 donors, aged roughly 6 to 90 years, were systemically healthy Caucasian individuals from Russia. Each donor gave 9 to 10 milliliters of peripheral blood, collected into EDTA-treated Vacutainer tubes. Ficoll-Paque density-gradient centrifugation was used to isolate PBMCs, with at least 6.5 million per sample. Trizol reagent was used to extract total RNA from PBMCs, with at least 5 micrograms per sample. For every donor, flow cytometry on a PBMC aliquot measured the percentage of naive CD45RAhigh/CD27high T cells. Preparation of the library involved 5' RACE. This sample was sequenced with an Illumina HiSeq 2500. The second PCR ran for about 6 to 11 cycles and used a J-beta primer mix along with a sample-barcoded 5' primer. A unique molecular identifier was introduced onto each TCR beta cDNA molecule by a template-switch 5' adaptor carrying 12 random nucleotides. At least 3 million CDR3-containing paired-end reads were obtained from each sample. The Mint cDNA synthesis kit, primed by a TRBC-specific oligonucleotide, was used to synthesize first-strand cDNA from all RNA. All cDNA was treated with uracil-DNA glycosylase and then went through a first 18-cycle PCR with the universal primers M1SS and BC2_uni_R. The paper's data handling went like this. For normalization, 1 million high-quality reads, each with a distinct molecular identifier, were randomly selected from each sample. Instead of being binned into consensus sequences, reads with shared molecular identifiers were discarded. MiTCR, with a Q25 quality threshold and the strictest error-elimination algorithm, was used for CDR3 identification, clonotype clustering and error correction. A nonparametric unseen species model using Euler transformation provided a lower-bound estimate of total TCR beta diversity. TCRdb reworked the public reads: Q25 trimming with fastp, MiXCR clone assembly, productive beta chains retained. Rows merge per CDR3 protein into single entries with the most common DNA and genes. TCRdb, rather than the study authors, made the V and J calls. The sample table holds roughly 1.5 million distinct CDR3 sequences, of which 40% to 45% were seen once. Around 4% of the sample belongs to the ten largest clones.

CDR1 and CDR2 are read off the germline V gene as SGHVS and FQNEAQ. Its CDR3 holds 15 amino acids, cysteine through phenylalanine. Of the read, only the CDR3 DNA is kept; its 45 bases are in frame from base 1. A distance of 13 bases separates the germline ends of V and J, which lose 2 bases and 2 bases respectively. The sample consisted of blood. Recombination joined TRBV7-8 with TRBJ2-7, with an unclear D gene assignment. The TCR was taken from a woman aged 18-29 years in good health. The CDR3 here reads CASSLMGPSPYEQYF. The nucleotide sequence reads as follows: TGTGCCAGCAGCTTAATGGGCCCCAGCCCCTACGAGCAGTACTTC.